This record covers a single T cell receptor (beta chain). The antigen remains undetermined. Per the germline V gene, CDR1 is MNHEY and CDR2 is SMNVEV (reference sequence). V gave up 2 bases and J gave up 7 bases; unmatched junction bases: 17. The CDR3 sequence is 18 residues long. The data are from a study of immune evolution from preneoplasia to lung adenocarcinoma. Method: immunoSEQ multiplex PCR; TCRdb's copy keeps in-frame clones and lacks some. The data show 5,000 to 8,000 clones, over 65% seen once. Overall study findings and caveats: Highest clonality occurred in KRAS-mutant, not EGFR-mutant or double wild-type, nodules.

The TCR was taken from an older donor with lung adenocarcinoma. This chain connects TRBV27 to TRBJ2-7; TRBD2 aligns across 10 bases. Material for sequencing was FFPE lung adenocarcinoma in situ tissue. In nucleotides, the CDR3 is TGTGCCAGCAGTTTAGGGCTAGCGGGGGCCTTCCCCAACGGGGAGCAGTACTTC. Its translation: CASSLGLAGAFPNGEQYF.